This T cell receptor (beta chain) was observed in a study of graft-versus-host responses after intestinal transplantation listed by TCRdb under 2021. Study-wide context: Multivisceral, liver-intestinal, or isolated intestinal transplants were received by the recipients. All recipients received anti-thymocyte globulin induction followed by maintenance tacrolimus and steroids for around three years. After intestinal transplantation, graft-versus-host and host-versus-graft alloreactive T cell clones in the graft, circulation and bone marrow were tracked using bulk TCR-beta CDR3 sequencing. Alloreactive clones were identified by sequencing pre-transplant mixed lymphocyte reaction products and comparing them with unstimulated pre-transplant donor and recipient T cells. A cohort of about two dozen intestinal transplant recipients, including one retransplant, was enrolled, and a few patients lacking pretransplant specimens were excluded. A peak of at least 4% donor T cells among recipient peripheral blood mononuclear cells was the definition used for donor T cell macrochimerism. Samples from three later patients were sequenced in-house on an Illumina MiSeq with MiXCR processing rather than by the commercial service. Study-wide conclusions, independent of this receptor: Early after transplant, peak levels of circulating GvH clones were associated with declines in HvG clones. High GvH to HvG T cell clonal ratios were observed in the allografts of patients with donor T cell macrochimerism. GvH clones turned up in recipient bone marrow, with some appearing earlier in ileal mucosa or blood, a pattern consistent with an intestinal mucosal origin. The conclusions were limited by the relatively low number and heterogeneity of the intestinal transplant patients.

Read against the paper, the sample's time point label means: cells obtained before transplantation from donor or recipient. CD3+CD4+ and CD3+CD8+ populations were FACS-sorted from unstimulated pre-transplant donor and recipient cells taken from spleen or lymph nodes. As encoded in the germline V gene, CDR1 is SNHLY while CDR2 is FYNNEI. The CDR3 covers 15 residues, taking in both the cysteine and the phenylalanine. Solely the CDR3 DNA is kept, with 45 bases framed from the first base. Germline trimming: 4 bases from V, 7 bases from J; junction bases outside gene matches: 7. Preparation of the library involved the immunoSEQ multiplex PCR assay. For most patients, genomic DNA was isolated with the Qiagen DNeasy Blood and Tissue Kit and shipped frozen to Adaptive Biotechnologies for TCR sequencing. For most patients, genomic DNA was subjected to high-throughput TCR-beta CDR3 sequencing by Adaptive Biotechnologies. As for the authors' bioinformatics: Adaptive's ImmunoSEQ software supplied the TCR sequencing data for 15 to 20 patients, while MiXCR and VDJtools were used to process a few other patients. To correct CD4 versus CD8 sorting errors, sequences present in both subsets at a frequency ratio below 5:1 were removed. CDR3 nucleotide sequences shared between donor and recipient were removed because their origin could not be assigned. To count as alloreactive, a clone needed at least 2-fold expansion over unstimulated cells and a minimum CFSE-low frequency of 0.002% (template counts) or 0.001% (read counts). Mappable clones were those detected in sequenced pre-transplant spleen, lymph node, or MLR CFSE-low populations of the donor or recipient. The cumulative frequency of alloreactive clones was calculated as a percentage of all sequences, weighted by copy number. The source is immuneACCESS, and TCRdb retained only in-frame sequences with V and J called. Part of the clones is not carried over; for the studies checked, unresolved V genes explain less than half of this, and the remainder is unexplained. The DNA was the basis for D and trimming; V, J and clone size are from that table. This sample gives 80,000 to 85,000 clones in total; about nine tenths of them show up just once. The leading ten clones occupy over 0.095% of the sample.

Worth noting for this clone: It has no known antigen specificity. Nothing much larger sits one base from this clone, and base qualities are not available.

This clonotype originated in a human donor who received an intestinal transplant. Sample: unstimulated CD4+ T cells sorted from spleen or lymph node cells, taken before intestinal transplant. This sequence uses TRBV2 and TRBJ1-6; 7 nucleotides in the junction match TRBD1. The sequence in DNA is TGTGCCAGCAGTGCCCAGGGGGTTGGGAATTCACCCCTCCACTTT. Its amino acids are CASSAQGVGNSPLHF.